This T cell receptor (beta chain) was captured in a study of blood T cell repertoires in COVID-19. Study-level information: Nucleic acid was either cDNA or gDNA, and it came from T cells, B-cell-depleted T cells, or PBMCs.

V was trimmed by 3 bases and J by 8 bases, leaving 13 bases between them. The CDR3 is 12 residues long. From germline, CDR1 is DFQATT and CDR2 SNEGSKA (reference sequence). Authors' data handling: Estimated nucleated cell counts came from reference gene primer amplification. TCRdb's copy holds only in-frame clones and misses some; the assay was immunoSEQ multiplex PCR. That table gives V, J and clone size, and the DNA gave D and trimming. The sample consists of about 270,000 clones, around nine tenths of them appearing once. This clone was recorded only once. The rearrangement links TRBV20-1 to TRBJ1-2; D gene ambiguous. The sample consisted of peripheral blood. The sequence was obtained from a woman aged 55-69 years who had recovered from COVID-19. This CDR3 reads CSASSVGRGYTF. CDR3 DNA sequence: TGCAGTGCTAGTTCCGTAGGCAGGGGCTACACCTTC.